Below, one TCR beta chain is given with its context. This clonotype was seen only once. This clone's antigen is unknown. Per-base quality was not reported, and no clone a single base away is much larger than it. A solitary read yields weak support. The TCR beta CDR3 region was amplified from genomic DNA by two rounds of multiplex PCR. In the first round of PCR, primers specific to each TRBV and TRBJ gene were used, and the primer sequences are filed in Chinese patent CN105087789A. Universal primers were used in the second round of PCR. The Roche High Pure PCR Template Preparation Kit was used to extract genomic DNA from the frozen PBMCs. Paired-end sequencing with 151 bp reads was performed on the libraries using an Illumina HiSeq 3000. On the authors' methods: Raw reads lacking the multiplex PCR primer sequences were removed with CutAdapt. High-quality paired reads were merged into contigs with PEAR. MiXCR assigned TRB V, D and J gene segments to each contig by aligning to reference sequences. To remove sequencing errors, CDR3 sequences were clustered according to base quality and sequence similarity. Diversity was calculated as Shannon entropy divided by the natural log of the number of productive TCR sequences. One minus Shannon entropy divided by the natural log of the number of unique clonotypes was used as the definition of clonality. Using the Youden index from ROC curves, the researchers picked the repertoire-metric cut-offs for progression-free survival, and all analyses were carried out in R 3.5.3. TCRdb's own reprocessing of the public reads used fastp at Q25 and MiXCR and kept productive beta chains. One record per CDR3 amino acid sequence lists the most common genes and DNA. The V and J calls come from TCRdb's annotation, not from the publication. The sample includes 25,000 to 35,000 distinct CDR3 sequences, with about 43% observed a single time. More than 15% of the sample is in the top ten clones.

The source of the sample is a study of prognosis after radiotherapy for stage I lung cancer (dated by TCRdb to the early 2020s). Concerning the study at large: Between April 2018 and 2019, 20 or so stage I NSCLC patients were enrolled in Nanjing, China. The study included 11 to 15 patients with newly diagnosed primary stage I lung tumors and a few with oligometastatic NSCLC after surgical resection of the primary tumor. All patients were regarded as medically inoperable, because of comorbidities in 12 patients and refusal of surgery in several patients. The cohort was made up of 10 to 15 men and about 6 women, with a median age of approximately 74 years and an age range of about 53 to 90 years. Roughly 12 patients had adenocarcinoma and about seven had squamous cell carcinoma as the tumor histology. SBRT was delivered in 3 to 5 fractions with a biologically effective dose of at least 100 Gy, and image-guided IMRT or VMAT was used for delivery. SBRT was not combined with any concurrent therapy in any patient. About 20% of the 19 patients developed distant metastases after SBRT, at a median of roughly seven months; the other 15 showed no significant progression. This study profiled peripheral blood TCR beta repertoires from stage I NSCLC patients before and after stereotactic body radiotherapy and linked the repertoires to distant failure. A total of approximately 38 blood samples from approximately 20 patients were sequenced, with one sample obtained before and one obtained after SBRT for each patient.

On the study overall, not on this receptor specifically: TRBV and TRBJ usage frequencies reportedly differed by metastasis status, in two V genes at baseline and in several V and two J genes after SBRT. All reported P values were unadjusted for multiple comparisons. A decrease in unique TCR clone counts was observed after SBRT (median around 10,000 before versus around 6,900 after; Wilcoxon paired P=0.011). Post-SBRT Shannon entropy and its change from baseline were lower in patients who developed distant metastases; baseline Shannon entropy was not associated with metastases. The small cohort and short follow-up limited the study, so independent validation of the findings is needed. Tumor specificity of expanded TCR clones was not determined.

Looking up the germline V gene yields CDR1 SNHLY and CDR2 FYNNEI. Inclusive of the bounding cysteine and phenylalanine, the CDR3 is 17 residues long. Kept here is only the CDR3 DNA, which spans 51 bases and is read in frame from base 1. V drops 4 bases and J drops 6 bases, leaving 21 bases in between. All patients had node-negative disease on CT and PET/CT, and none had a history of other malignancies or prior chemotherapy or radiotherapy. At each of two time points, around 6 milliliters of peripheral venous blood were collected into EDTA tubes. PBMCs were isolated by Ficoll-Paque Plus density-gradient centrifugation. Samples were stored at -80°C immediately after collection until analysis.

This sequence uses TRBV2 and TRBJ2-2; a tentative D match to TRBD1 spans 7 bases. The sample consisted of PBMCs, taken before or after stereotactic body radiation therapy (not recorded which). This sequence originates from a donor aged 50 or older with non-small cell lung cancer. Here the CDR3 is given as CASSAACGQGGAGELFF. The nucleotide sequence reads as follows: TGTGCCAGCAGTGCGGCGTGTGGCCAGGGGGGTGCCGGGGAGCTGTTTTTT.